A selection of T cell receptor beta chains follows, all from one sample in a study of blood T cell repertoires in COVID-19. Profiling relied on immunoSEQ multiplex PCR, and the TCRdb table lists in-frame clones only, not all of them. This sample has under 250,000 clones, with about 82% found just once. Specimen: peripheral blood. The receptor source for this set is a woman of 80 years or more with COVID-19, enrolled during active disease. CDR3s leave out the opening cysteine and the closing phenylalanine or tryptophan. Not all rows give a size; the values are once, few, many and, for expanded clones, a class.

j_gene: TRBJ1-5
abundance: few
v_gene: TRBV12-3/TRBV12-4
CDR3aa: ASSGQGNQPQH

j_gene: TRBJ2-5
abundance: .
v_gene: TRBV5-1
CDR3aa: ASSLPAGGKETQY

j_gene: TRBJ1-6
abundance: .
v_gene: TRBV6-5
CDR3aa: ASTQGRVYNSPLH

j_gene: TRBJ1-4
abundance: .
v_gene: TRBV18
CDR3aa: ASSPRTGPNEKLF

j_gene: TRBJ1-1
abundance: .
v_gene: TRBV3-1/TRBV3-2
CDR3aa: ASTQTGGMNTEAF

j_gene: TRBJ2-7
abundance: .
v_gene: TRBV5-1
CDR3aa: ASSLGLGSSYEQY

j_gene: TRBJ2-3
abundance: .
v_gene: TRBV5-4
CDR3aa: ASSFGLAGARPDTQY

j_gene: TRBJ2-5
abundance: .
v_gene: TRBV7-6
CDR3aa: ASSLAQAGGETQY

j_gene: TRBJ2-7
abundance: .
v_gene: TRBV3-1/TRBV3-2
CDR3aa: ASSHAGGNEQY

j_gene: TRBJ2-1
abundance: .
v_gene: TRBV4-1
CDR3aa: ASSLKGTSGGANYNEQF

j_gene: TRBJ1-2
abundance: .
v_gene: TRBV19
CDR3aa: ASSIWNSQNYGYT

j_gene: TRBJ2-7
abundance: few
v_gene: TRBV2
CDR3aa: ASHPQRPSHEQY

j_gene: TRBJ2-2
abundance: .
v_gene: TRBV14
CDR3aa: ASKGTANTGELF

j_gene: TRBJ2-3
abundance: .
v_gene: TRBV11-3
CDR3aa: ASSLGGRVGDTQY

j_gene: TRBJ2-7
abundance: .
v_gene: TRBV5-8
CDR3aa: ASSPTPQGAEQY

j_gene: TRBJ1-1
abundance: once
v_gene: TRBV6-1
CDR3aa: ASAQGAMNTEAF

j_gene: TRBJ1-5
abundance: .
v_gene: TRBV6-5
CDR3aa: ASSLNRAGNQPQH

j_gene: TRBJ2-5
abundance: once
v_gene: TRBV6-2/TRBV6-3
CDR3aa: ASSYGVAGGQETQY

j_gene: TRBJ1-1
abundance: .
v_gene: TRBV30
CDR3aa: AWGFRTELISRKAF

j_gene: TRBJ1-2
abundance: .
v_gene: TRBV3-1/TRBV3-2
CDR3aa: ASSQVWQDVYGYT

j_gene: TRBJ1-1
abundance: .
v_gene: TRBV6-5
CDR3aa: ASSYSWQGARSEAF

j_gene: TRBJ1-5
abundance: .
v_gene: TRBV28
CDR3aa: ASAGNQPQH

j_gene: TRBJ2-1
abundance: .
v_gene: TRBV3-1/TRBV3-2
CDR3aa: ASSDFPGLENEQF

j_gene: TRBJ2-2
abundance: .
v_gene: TRBV5-1
CDR3aa: ASSGSGGTQAGELF

j_gene: TRBJ1-1
abundance: .
v_gene: TRBV5-1
CDR3aa: ASSRDTQGGNTEAF

j_gene: TRBJ1-5
abundance: .
v_gene: TRBV19
CDR3aa: ASSVTGTGTQPQH

j_gene: TRBJ1-5
abundance: .
v_gene: TRBV28
CDR3aa: ASSSGQGWVWSNQPQH

j_gene: TRBJ2-1
abundance: .
v_gene: TRBV15
CDR3aa: ATSRSGTGGDEQF

j_gene: TRBJ2-7
abundance: .
v_gene: TRBV7-2
CDR3aa: ASSSPPGEQY

j_gene: TRBJ2-1
abundance: .
v_gene: TRBV3-1/TRBV3-2
CDR3aa: ASSSWRGGSYNEQF

j_gene: TRBJ1-6
abundance: .
v_gene: TRBV3-1/TRBV3-2
CDR3aa: ASSQRGGPSPLH

j_gene: TRBJ1-5
abundance: few
v_gene: TRBV18
CDR3aa: ASSPGQNNQPQH

j_gene: TRBJ1-4
abundance: .
v_gene: TRBV19
CDR3aa: ASTAGFNNEKLF

j_gene: TRBJ2-1
abundance: .
v_gene: TRBV6-5
CDR3aa: ASSRVPDEQF

j_gene: TRBJ1-1
abundance: .
v_gene: TRBV6-5
CDR3aa: ASSSQGSTEAF

j_gene: TRBJ1-5
abundance: .
v_gene: TRBV2
CDR3aa: ASSSGDYSNQPQH

j_gene: TRBJ1-5
abundance: .
v_gene: TRBV19
CDR3aa: ASSISRQGLNQPQH

j_gene: TRBJ1-2
abundance: .
v_gene: TRBV4-1
CDR3aa: ASSLNRQPRGYT

j_gene: TRBJ1-2
abundance: .
v_gene: TRBV5-1
CDR3aa: ASSPGTGINYGYT

j_gene: TRBJ2-3
abundance: .
v_gene: TRBV11-1
CDR3aa: ASSFGTGRPDTQY

j_gene: TRBJ1-2
abundance: .
v_gene: TRBV19
CDR3aa: ASTTGQGGFGYGYT

j_gene: TRBJ1-2
abundance: .
v_gene: TRBV7-9
CDR3aa: ASSLSKVGLAGAYGYT

j_gene: TRBJ1-4
abundance: .
v_gene: TRBV18
CDR3aa: ASSPGLGGEEKLF

j_gene: TRBJ2-5
abundance: once
v_gene: TRBV18
CDR3aa: ASSPPMRQETQY

j_gene: TRBJ1-2
abundance: .
v_gene: TRBV4-1
CDR3aa: ASSLGTGEFYGYT

j_gene: TRBJ2-1
abundance: .
v_gene: TRBV7-9
CDR3aa: ASSLDDGPATGEQF

j_gene: TRBJ2-2
abundance: .
v_gene: TRBV9
CDR3aa: ASRWGASGNTGELF